This T cell receptor beta chain was recorded in a study of control samples from healthy donors and cancer patients (dated by TCRdb to 2020 to 2021). Library preparation was by the immunoSEQ multiplex PCR assay. The table was pulled from immuneACCESS by TCRdb, which kept in-frame rearrangements only. Such tables lose some clones; where checked, under half of the loss comes from unresolved V genes, and the rest has no known cause. Counted in this sample were some 79,000 clones; 75% to 90% of them appeared once. The ten largest clones capture more than 7% of the sample. A note on this clone: It lacks a known antigen. Per-base quality was not reported, and no clone a single base away is much larger than it.

This clonotype was sampled from a middle-aged man in good health. Sequencing was carried out using blood.

The nucleotide sequence is TGTGCCATCAGTGGACAAGACACCGGGGAGCTGTTTTTT. It encodes CAISGQDTGELFF. Recombination linked TRBV10-3 to TRBJ2-2; the D gene is unclear. The CDR3 goes from the cysteine to the phenylalanine over 13 residues. Only CDR3 DNA remains: 39 bases, in frame from the first base. V is cut by 4 bases and J by 3 bases, and the space between the germline ends is 6 bases. From the germline V gene, CDR1 is ENHRY and CDR2 is SYGVKD.